The source of this T cell receptor (beta chain) is a study of control samples from healthy donors and cancer patients. The repertoire was sequenced with immunoSEQ multiplex PCR; TCRdb's copy has only in-frame clones and lacks some. This table has fewer than 90,000 clones, 90% to 95% appearing once. The CDR3 totals 13 residues. The V and J ends lost 0 bases and 5 bases, in that order; junction bases with no gene match: 1. The germline V gene encodes CDR1 SGHRS and CDR2 YFSETQ. This receptor was obtained from a middle-aged woman in good health. Sample: blood. The rearrangement joins TRBV5-1 to TRBJ2-7, with 8 bases identical to TRBD2. CDR3 amino acids: CASSLGLANEQYF. DNA for the CDR3: TGCGCCAGCAGCTTGGGACTAGCGAACGAGCAGTACTTC.